The 19 T cell receptor beta chains given below trace back to one sample, sequenced in a study of identical twins. TCRdb passed the 5' RACE reads through MiXCR, listing each CDR3 protein once. The sample holds approximately 500,000 distinct CDR3 sequences, 20% to 25% seen once. This sample also belongs to another study, concerning T cells expressing NK-cell markers.

The sequencing sample was made of CD4+ T cells sorted from blood. The receptor set was obtained from a woman aged 18-29 years in good health.

This chain uses TRBV20-1 with TRBJ1-2; D possibly corresponds to TRBD1 (6 bases). V lost 6 bases and J 6 bases, leaving 17 bases between the germline ends. Per germline, CDR1 DFQATT and CDR2 SNEGSKA (reference sequence). CDR3 length: 13 residues. The CDR3 nucleotides read TGCAGTGCGCGGGGGGCCCGAGGTCATGGCTACACCTTC. Translation gives CSARGARGHGYTF.

The chain couples TRBV7-9 to TRBJ2-5; D not resolved. This CDR3 spans 12 amino acids. Trimming left V 1 base short and J 5 bases short, with 5 bases between. From germline, CDR1 is SEHNR and CDR2 FQNEAQ (reference sequence). The CDR3 region has the DNA TGTGCCAGCAGCTTAGGGGCGGAGACCCAGTACTTC. It is translated as CASSLGAETQYF.

The chain is built from TRBV18 and TRBJ2-2; 8 bases line up with TRBD1. The CDR3 is made up of 14 amino acids. In germline, CDR1 is KGHSH, CDR2 LQKENI. J lost 4 bases, V lost 6 bases, and 4 bases had no gene match. DNA for the CDR3: TGTGCCAGCTCCTGGACAGGGCGCACCGGGGAGCTGTTTTTT. It specifies CASSWTGRTGELFF.

This rearrangement joins TRBV20-1 to TRBJ2-5, with 12 bases fitting TRBD2. CDR1 and CDR2 from the germline V gene are DFQATT and SNEGSKA (reference sequence). V shed 3 bases, J shed 10 bases, and the junction held 3 bases outside the gene matches. This CDR3 contains 12 residues. The CDR3 coding sequence is TGCAGTGCTAGCCTAGCGGGAGGGATCCAGTACTTC. Protein product: CSASLAGGIQYF.

In its sample, this clonotype was seen a few times. This chain links TRBV4-2 with TRBJ1-1; D remains ambiguous. V lost 1 base and J lost 0, with 6 bases in between. In germline, CDR1 is LGHNA, CDR2 YNFKEQ. The CDR3 is 14 amino acids. The CDR3, as DNA: TGTGCCAGCAGCCAAGTCGACCTGAACACTGAAGCTTTCTTT. This codes for CASSQVDLNTEAFF.

The chain uses TRBV11-2 and TRBJ2-1, with D hard to call. The CDR3 is 15 amino acids. Trimming shortened V by 2 bases and J by 4 bases, and 12 bases separated the two germline ends. Germline values: CDR1 SGHAT, CDR2 FQNNGV. This chain's CDR3 is CASSLMRSSYNEQFF. In DNA, the CDR3 is TGTGCCAGCAGCTTAATGCGGAGCTCGTACAATGAGCAGTTCTTC.

This chain links TRBV20-1 with TRBJ1-1, with 8 positions matching TRBD1. V gave up 6 bases and J gave up 3 bases; unmatched junction bases: 3. CDR3 size: 12 residues. Germline V gene sequence: CDR1 DFQATT, CDR2 SNEGSKA (reference sequence). CDR3 sequence reads: CSATDRDTEAFF. DNA of the CDR3: TGCAGTGCAACGGACAGGGACACTGAAGCTTTCTTT.

The chain links TRBV7-9 to TRBJ2-1; a weak D match, TRBD1 (6 bases). The V gene lost 3 bases and the J gene lost 7 bases, with 13 bases spanning the gap. This CDR3 is 14 amino acids long. Looked up from germline, CDR1 is SEHNR and CDR2 is FQNEAQ (reference sequence). The CDR3 DNA follows: TGTGCCAGCAGCTTTAAGGGGGTCCGGAATGAGCAGTTCTTC. Protein sequence: CASSFKGVRNEQFF.

The V call is TRBV28, the J call TRBJ2-2; D may be TRBD2 (7 bases). Looked up from germline, CDR1 is MDHEN and CDR2 is SYDVKM. V lost 7 bases and J 5 bases, leaving 14 bases between the germline ends. This CDR3 is 14 amino acids long. Here the CDR3 DNA reads TGTGCCAGCAACCGGCGGGGGCGGACCGGGGAGCTGTTTTTT. Protein: CASNRRGRTGELFF.

The V gene is TRBV20-1, the J gene TRBJ2-2; 7 nucleotides agree with TRBD1. Unmatched junction bases numbered 10, after V lost 6 bases and J lost 6 bases. The CDR3 totals 14 residues. Per the germline V gene, CDR1 is DFQATT and CDR2 is SNEGSKA (reference sequence). CDR3 in amino acids: CSAGPGGSSGELFF. The CDR3 region has the DNA TGCAGTGCCGGCCCAGGGGGAAGCTCCGGGGAGCTGTTTTTT.

A few counts support this clonotype. The chain combines TRBV14 with TRBJ1-1, with unresolved D. This CDR3 comprises 13 residues. Trimming cost V 5 bases and J 1 base, with 8 bases left between them. Germline assignment: CDR1 SGHDN and CDR2 FVKESK. The CDR3 is CASSASTNTEAFF. The CDR3 coding sequence is TGTGCCAGCAGCGCGAGCACGAACACTGAAGCTTTCTTT.

This clonotype appeared a few times. V and J are TRBV5-1 and TRBJ2-7; perhaps TRBD2 as D (5 bases). The CDR3 covers 15 residues. The germline gives CDR1 SGHRS, CDR2 YFSETQ. V lost 4 bases and J lost 7, with 21 bases in between. CDR3 amino acids: CASSRSLGPEREQYF. The CDR3 region has the DNA TGCGCCAGCAGCCGCTCCCTCGGACCCGAGCGGGAGCAGTACTTC. Combining the CDR3 with reference TRBV5-1 and TRBJ2-7 gives the whole variable domain KAGVTQTPRYLIKTRGQQVTLSCSPISGHRSVSWYQQTPGQGLQFLFEYFSETQRNKGNFPGRFSGRQFSNSRSEMNVSTLELGDSALYLCASSRSLGPEREQYFGPGTRLTVT.

The rearrangement links TRBV10-3 to TRBJ2-7; 8 bases fit TRBD2. V lost 4 bases, J lost 3 bases, and 8 bases stayed unmatched. The CDR3 covers 15 residues. Germline V gene lookup returns CDR1 ENHRY and CDR2 SYGVKD. This chain's CDR3 is CAISAKPGTSYEQYF. In DNA, the CDR3 is TGTGCCATCAGTGCGAAACCCGGGACTAGCTACGAGCAGTACTTC.

J is TRBJ2-7 and V is TRBV20-1; TRBD1 might be the D (7 bases). V lost 3 bases and J lost 3, with 12 bases in between. The CDR3 sequence is 13 residues long. The germline CDR1 and CDR2 sequences are DFQATT and SNEGSKA (reference sequence). The CDR3 protein is CSARGRGVYEQYF. CDR3 nucleotide sequence: TGCAGTGCTAGGGGCAGGGGGGTCTACGAGCAGTACTTC.

The chain recombines TRBV29-1 with TRBJ2-7; 7 nucleotides line up with TRBD2. CDR1 is SQVTM, CDR2 ANQGSEA, per germline. This CDR3 contains 15 residues. V gave up 6 bases and J gave up 2 bases; unmatched junction bases: 13. In nucleotides, the CDR3 is TGCAGCGTAGAGGATCGGGGGGAAAAAACCTACGAGCAGTACTTC. This sequence encodes CSVEDRGEKTYEQYF.

The chain is built from TRBV5-1 and TRBJ1-1; D is unresolved. Trimming removed 0 bases from V and 0 bases from J, with 15 bases in between. This CDR3 is built from 17 residues. Germline-derived CDR1 and CDR2 are SGHRS and YFSETQ. CDR3 bases: TGCGCCAGCAGCTTGGATCCGGGAACAACAATGAACACTGAAGCTTTCTTT. Amino acids: CASSLDPGTTMNTEAFF.

This chain joins TRBV5-6 and TRBJ1-2; D is undetermined. With 1 base removed from V and 6 bases from J, the gap between germline ends came to 4 bases. The germline CDR1 and CDR2 sequences are SGHDT and YYEEEE. This CDR3 has 11 residues. CDR3: CASSLYNGYTF. The CDR3 bases are TGTGCCAGCAGCTTGTACAATGGCTACACCTTC.

This clonotype has a count of ten or more. The V gene is TRBV5-1, the J gene TRBJ1-3; D gene unclear. There are 13 residues in the CDR3. Per the germline V gene, CDR1 is SGHRS and CDR2 is YFSETQ. Trimming pared 3 bases from V and 4 bases from J, leaving 8 bases between. The CDR3: CASSSEPGNTIYF. CDR3 DNA sequence: TGCGCCAGCAGCTCGGAGCCCGGAAACACCATATATTTT.

In nucleotides, the CDR3 is TGTGCCAGCAGGGGGGGGACAGGGAAGTTTCGTGGGGCCAACGTCCTGACTTTC. This codes for CASRGGTGKFRGANVLTF. The rearrangement uses TRBV28 and TRBJ2-6, with TRBD1 matching 9 bases. Unmatched junction bases numbered 12, after V lost 6 bases and J lost 3 bases. The germline V gene has CDR1 MDHEN and CDR2 SYDVKM. CDR3 size: 18 residues.